A single sample is the source of the 18 T cell receptor beta chains below, sequenced in a study of shared clonotypes between healthy human individuals. The table came from immunoSEQ multiplex PCR; TCRdb's copy has only in-frame clones and leaves some out. This table has 2,100,000 or so clones, around 95% appearing once. Sequencing used naive CD4+ T cells sorted from blood. As to subset: CD45RA+ positively selected. These receptors were collected from a man in his late teens or twenties in good health.

This chain connects TRBV27 to TRBJ1-6; the D is unclear. This CDR3 has 14 amino acids. The germline V gene encodes CDR1 MNHEY and CDR2 SMNVEV (reference sequence). V was clipped by 6 bases and J by 6 bases, with 12 bases between them. CDR3 DNA: TGTGCCAGCAGCTTCAGTAGACGTAATTCACCCCTCCACTTT. Its protein is CASSFSRRNSPLHF.

The chain joins TRBV11-3 to TRBJ2-3, with D possibly called TRBD1 or TRBD2 (5 bases each). The germline V gene encodes CDR1 SGHNT and CDR2 YENEEA. The CDR3 is 15 amino acids. The V and J ends lost 4 bases and 0 bases respectively, with 11 bases between them. The CDR3 loop reads CASSSREGSTDTQYF. The CDR3 coding sequence is TGTGCCAGCAGCTCGCGAGAGGGGAGCACAGATACGCAGTATTTT.

This clone occurred once. V and J are TRBV28 and TRBJ1-1; 8 bases match TRBD1. This CDR3 region has 15 residues. V was pared by 6 bases and J by 6 bases, with 12 bases of the junction left unmatched. The germline CDR1 and CDR2 sequences are MDHEN and SYDVKM. CDR3 coding DNA: TGTGCCAGCAGCATACAGGGGGGGATAACGCCTGAAGCTTTCTTT. Encoded protein: CASSIQGGITPEAFF.

This chain joins TRBV7-2 and TRBJ1-2, with D unclear. The germline CDR1 and CDR2 sequences are SGHTA and FQGNSA. The CDR3 loop spans 12 amino acids. The ends were cut back, 1 base at V and 8 bases at J, with 8 bases in the middle. CDR3 bases: TGTGCCAGCAGCTTAGACGTTAACGGCTACACCTTC. It codes for CASSLDVNGYTF.

Comment on this clone: Other nucleotide sequences in the sample specify the same CDR3. The V call is TRBV30, the J call TRBJ1-4; D is unclear. V dropped 1 base and J dropped 4 bases, with 7 bases sitting between them. The length of the CDR3 is 13 residues. Germline V gives CDR1 GTSNPN, CDR2 SVGIG (reference sequence). Here the CDR3 reads CAWSGTVNEKLFF. The CDR3 bases are TGTGCCTGGAGTGGGACGGTTAATGAAAAACTGTTTTTT.

The chain couples TRBV6-6 to TRBJ2-7; D gene unclear. This CDR3 has 14 amino acids. Per the germline V gene, CDR1 is MNHNY and CDR2 is SVGAGI (reference sequence). Trimming removed 2 bases from V and 2 bases from J, with 10 bases in between. The CDR3 loop reads CASSYLSSAYEQYF. The CDR3 DNA reads TGTGCCAGCAGTTACCTGTCCAGCGCCTACGAGCAGTACTTC.

The V call is TRBV11-2, the J call TRBJ2-3, with unresolved D. Germline CDR1 reads SGHAT; CDR2 reads FQNNGV. The CDR3 covers 17 residues. V was trimmed by 0 bases and J by 0 bases, leaving 13 bases between them. The CDR3 DNA reads TGTGCCAGCAGCTTAGATTGGGCAGGATCTAGCACAGATACGCAGTATTTT. Its protein product is CASSLDWAGSSTDTQYF.

J is TRBJ1-2 and V is TRBV2; no definite D call. Germline CDR1 is SNHLY and CDR2 is FYNNEI. V was trimmed by 7 bases and J by 8 bases, leaving 20 bases between them. The CDR3 has 14 residues. CDR3 protein: CASTSYADASGYTF. For the CDR3, the DNA is TGTGCCAGCACCTCCTATGCGGACGCCTCAGGCTACACCTTC.

V gene TRBV5-1 combines with J gene TRBJ1-1, with a weak D call TRBD1 (6 bases). Trimming removed 1 base from V and 2 bases from J, with 9 bases in between. This CDR3 comprises 14 residues. In germline, CDR1 is SGHRS, CDR2 YFSETQ. For the CDR3, the DNA is TGCGCCAGCAGCTTGCCCAGGGGAAACACTGAAGCTTTCTTT. Amino acids: CASSLPRGNTEAFF.

This sequence joins TRBV7-2 and TRBJ2-1; D is possibly TRBD2 (5 bases). This CDR3 contains 13 residues. With 4 bases removed from V and 9 bases from J, the gap between germline ends came to 13 bases. The germline V gene has CDR1 SGHTA and CDR2 FQGNSA. The CDR3 DNA follows: TGTGCCAGCAGCTCCCCCTTGCGGGTTGAGCAGTTCTTC. As protein: CASSSPLRVEQFF.

V and J are TRBV5-1 and TRBJ2-7, with 12 bases lining up with TRBD1. CDR1 is SGHRS and CDR2 is YFSETQ in the germline V gene. The CDR3 extends over 16 amino acids. Trimming cost V 4 bases and J 5 bases; bases outside gene matches: 10. CDR3 loop: CASSLPGQGASNEQYF. The DNA of the CDR3 is TGCGCCAGCAGCCTTCCGGGACAGGGGGCTTCTAACGAGCAGTACTTC.

The gene calls are TRBV2 and TRBJ2-7, with 7 bases aligning to TRBD1. V was clipped by 6 bases and J by 6 bases; unmatched bases: 8. This CDR3 region has 13 residues. CDR1 SNHLY and CDR2 FYNNEI come from the germline V gene. In DNA form, the CDR3 reads TGTGCCAGCAGCCGGGACAGATTCGTCGAGCAGTACTTC. Its translation is CASSRDRFVEQYF. The full variable domain, with the rest looked up from reference TRBV2 and TRBJ2-7, is EPEVTQTPSHQVTQMGQEVILRCVPISNHLYFYWYRQILGQKVEFLVSFYNNEISEKSEIFDDQFSVERPDGSNFTLKIRSTKLEDSAMYFCASSRDRFVEQYFGPGTRLTVT.

The V and J genes are TRBV20-1 and TRBJ2-7; maybe TRBD2 (6 bases). This CDR3 has 11 amino acids. V lost 4 bases and J lost 6, with 10 bases in between. Germline-derived CDR1 and CDR2 are DFQATT and SNEGSKA (reference sequence). CDR3 in DNA: TGCAGTGCTATCAAGGGAGGCGAGCAGTACTTC. It specifies CSAIKGGEQYF.

The chain is built from TRBV9 and TRBJ2-3; TRBD2 agrees at 11 bases. The V and J ends lost 0 bases and 5 bases, in that order; junction bases with no gene match: 8. The CDR3 extends over 17 amino acids. Germline lookup yields CDR1 SGDLS and CDR2 YYNGEE. CDR3 residues: CASSVAIAGGQGDTQYF. The DNA of the CDR3 is TGTGCCAGCAGCGTAGCGATAGCGGGGGGGCAGGGAGATACGCAGTATTTT.

V usage is TRBV5-1 and J usage is TRBJ1-4, with TRBD1 matching 10 bases. CDR1 and CDR2 (germline): SGHRS, YFSETQ. The junction had 5 bases not matched to a gene; V was cut back by 6 bases and J by 0 bases. The CDR3 contains 16 residues. CDR3 nucleotide sequence: TGCGCCAGCACCATGACAGGGGGCTCAACTAATGAAAAACTGTTTTTT. This sequence encodes CASTMTGGSTNEKLFF. The full variable domain, with the rest looked up from reference TRBV5-1 and TRBJ1-4, is KAGVTQTPRYLIKTRGQQVTLSCSPISGHRSVSWYQQTPGQGLQFLFEYFSETQRNKGNFPGRFSGRQFSNSRSEMNVSTLELGDSALYLCASTMTGGSTNEKLFFGSGTQLSVL.

V and J are TRBV6-1 and TRBJ2-7; no definite D call. The CDR3 covers 15 residues. CDR1 is MNHNS and CDR2 is SASEGT in the germline V gene. With 4 bases removed from V and 4 bases from J, the gap between germline ends came to 17 bases. DNA for the CDR3: TGTGCCAGCAGTGTTTCGGCCCTGTTCTTATACGAGCAGTACTTC. This encodes CASSVSALFLYEQYF.

About this clone itself: This CDR3 is also generated by other DNA sequences in the sample. The DNA of the CDR3 is TGCGCCAGCAGCTCCGGACAGGGAGGCTATGGCTACACCTTC. This translates into CASSSGQGGYGYTF. The J gene is TRBJ1-2, the V gene TRBV5-1; 8 nucleotides match TRBD1. The germline V gene encodes CDR1 SGHRS and CDR2 YFSETQ. This CDR3 is built from 14 residues. Germline trimming cut 3 bases from V and 4 bases from J; bases unmatched to any gene: 5.

The chain employs TRBV4-3 and TRBJ2-5, with D unclear. Germline V gene lookup returns CDR1 LGHNA and CDR2 YSLEER. The CDR3 has 13 amino acids. V lost 0 bases and J 7 bases, leaving 9 bases between the germline ends. CDR3 DNA: TGCGCCAGCAGCCAAGATTTGGTGGGGACCCAGTACTTC. It is translated as CASSQDLVGTQYF.